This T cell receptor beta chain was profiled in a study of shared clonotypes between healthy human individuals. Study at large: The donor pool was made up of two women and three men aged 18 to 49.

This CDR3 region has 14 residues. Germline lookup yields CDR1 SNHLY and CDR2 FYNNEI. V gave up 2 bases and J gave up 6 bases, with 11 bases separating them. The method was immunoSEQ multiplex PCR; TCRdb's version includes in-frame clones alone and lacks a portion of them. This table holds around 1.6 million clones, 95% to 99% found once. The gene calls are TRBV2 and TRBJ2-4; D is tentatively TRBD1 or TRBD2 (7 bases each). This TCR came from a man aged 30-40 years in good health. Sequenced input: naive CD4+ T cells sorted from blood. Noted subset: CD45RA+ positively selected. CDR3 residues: CASSEFRGGNIQYF. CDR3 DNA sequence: TGTGCCAGCAGTGAATTCAGGGGGGGAAACATTCAGTACTTC.